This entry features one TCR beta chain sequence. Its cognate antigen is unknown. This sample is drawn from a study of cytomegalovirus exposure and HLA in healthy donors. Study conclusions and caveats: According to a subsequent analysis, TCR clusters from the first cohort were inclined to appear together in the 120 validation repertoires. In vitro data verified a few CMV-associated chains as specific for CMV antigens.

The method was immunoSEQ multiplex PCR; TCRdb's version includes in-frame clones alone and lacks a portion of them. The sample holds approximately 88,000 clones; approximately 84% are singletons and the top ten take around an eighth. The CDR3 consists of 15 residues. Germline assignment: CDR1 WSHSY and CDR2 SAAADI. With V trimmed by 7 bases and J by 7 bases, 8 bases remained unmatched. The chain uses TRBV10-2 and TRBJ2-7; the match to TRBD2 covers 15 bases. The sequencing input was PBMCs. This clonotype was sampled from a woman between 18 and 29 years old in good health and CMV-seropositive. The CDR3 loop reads CASKGLAGGLEEQYF. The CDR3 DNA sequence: TGCGCCAGCAAGGGACTAGCGGGGGGACTAGAAGAGCAGTACTTC.